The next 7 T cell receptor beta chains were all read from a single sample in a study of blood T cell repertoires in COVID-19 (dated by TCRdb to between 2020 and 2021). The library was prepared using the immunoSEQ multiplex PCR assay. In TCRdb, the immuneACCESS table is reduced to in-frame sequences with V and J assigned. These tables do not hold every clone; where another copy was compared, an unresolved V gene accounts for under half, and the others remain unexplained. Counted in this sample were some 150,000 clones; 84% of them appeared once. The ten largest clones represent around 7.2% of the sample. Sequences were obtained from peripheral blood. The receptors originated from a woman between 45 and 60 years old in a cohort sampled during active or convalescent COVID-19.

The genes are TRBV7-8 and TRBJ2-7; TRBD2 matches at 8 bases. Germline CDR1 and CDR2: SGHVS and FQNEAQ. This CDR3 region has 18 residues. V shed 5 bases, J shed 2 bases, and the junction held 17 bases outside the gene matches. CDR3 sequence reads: CASSPALVVAGTPYEQYF. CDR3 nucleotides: TGTGCCAGCAGCCCCGCCCTCGTTGTAGCGGGGACCCCCTACGAGCAGTACTTC. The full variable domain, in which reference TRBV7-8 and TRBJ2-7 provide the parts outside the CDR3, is GAGVSQSPRYKVAKRGQDVALRCDPISGHVSLFWYQQALGQGPEFLTYFQNEAQLDKSGLPSDRFFAERPEGSVSTLKIQRTQQEDSAVYLCASSPALVVAGTPYEQYFGPGTRLTVT.

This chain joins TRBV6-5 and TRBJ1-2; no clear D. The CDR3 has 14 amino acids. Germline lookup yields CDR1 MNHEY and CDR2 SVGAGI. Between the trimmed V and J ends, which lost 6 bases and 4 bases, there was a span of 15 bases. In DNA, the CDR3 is TGTGCCAGCAGAAGTAGGTCCCCGGGCTATGGCTACACCTTC. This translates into CASRSRSPGYGYTF.

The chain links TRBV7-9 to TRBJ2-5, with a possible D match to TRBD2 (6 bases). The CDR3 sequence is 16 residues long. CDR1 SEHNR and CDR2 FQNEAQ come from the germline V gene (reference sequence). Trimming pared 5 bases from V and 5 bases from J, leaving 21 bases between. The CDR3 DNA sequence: TGTGCCAGCAGCCCGCTTGGGGCCGGGGGAGCTGAGACCCAGTACTTC. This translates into CASSPLGAGGAETQYF.

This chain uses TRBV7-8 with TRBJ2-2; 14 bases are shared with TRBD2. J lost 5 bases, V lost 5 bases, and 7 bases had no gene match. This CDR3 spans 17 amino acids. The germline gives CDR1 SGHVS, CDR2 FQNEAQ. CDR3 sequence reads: CASSKKGLAGVTGELFF. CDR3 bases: TGTGCCAGCAGCAAAAAGGGACTAGCGGGGGTGACCGGGGAGCTGTTTTTT. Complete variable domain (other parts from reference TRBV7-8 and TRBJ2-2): GAGVSQSPRYKVAKRGQDVALRCDPISGHVSLFWYQQALGQGPEFLTYFQNEAQLDKSGLPSDRFFAERPEGSVSTLKIQRTQQEDSAVYLCASSKKGLAGVTGELFFGEGSRLTVL.

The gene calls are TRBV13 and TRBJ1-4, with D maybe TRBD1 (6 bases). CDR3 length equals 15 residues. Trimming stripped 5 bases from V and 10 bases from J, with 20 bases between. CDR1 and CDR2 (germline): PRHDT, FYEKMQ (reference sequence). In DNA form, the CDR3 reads TGTGCCAGCAGCCGGAACAGGGTAATGAAGGGAAAACTGTTTTTT. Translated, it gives CASSRNRVMKGKLFF. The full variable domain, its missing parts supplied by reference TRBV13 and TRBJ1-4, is AAGVIQSPRHLIKEKRETATLKCYPIPRHDTVYWYQQGPGQDPQFLISFYEKMQSDKGSIPDRFSAQQFSDYHSELNMSSLELGDSALYFCASSRNRVMKGKLFFGSGTQLSVL.

In DNA, the CDR3 is TGTGCCAGCAGCTTAAATCCAACCGGCGAGCAGTACTTC. Its protein product is CASSLNPTGEQYF. The chain joins TRBV7-3 to TRBJ2-7; D is undetermined. This CDR3 is built from 13 residues. From germline, CDR1 is SGHTA and CDR2 FQGTGA. The V gene lost 1 base and the J gene lost 6 bases, with 10 bases spanning the gap.

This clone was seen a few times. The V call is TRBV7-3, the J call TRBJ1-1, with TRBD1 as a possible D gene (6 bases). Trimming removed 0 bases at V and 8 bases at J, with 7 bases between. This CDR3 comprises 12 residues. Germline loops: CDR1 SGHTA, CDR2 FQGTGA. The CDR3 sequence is CASSLTGQEAFF. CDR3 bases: TGTGCCAGCAGCTTAACCGGACAGGAAGCTTTCTTT.